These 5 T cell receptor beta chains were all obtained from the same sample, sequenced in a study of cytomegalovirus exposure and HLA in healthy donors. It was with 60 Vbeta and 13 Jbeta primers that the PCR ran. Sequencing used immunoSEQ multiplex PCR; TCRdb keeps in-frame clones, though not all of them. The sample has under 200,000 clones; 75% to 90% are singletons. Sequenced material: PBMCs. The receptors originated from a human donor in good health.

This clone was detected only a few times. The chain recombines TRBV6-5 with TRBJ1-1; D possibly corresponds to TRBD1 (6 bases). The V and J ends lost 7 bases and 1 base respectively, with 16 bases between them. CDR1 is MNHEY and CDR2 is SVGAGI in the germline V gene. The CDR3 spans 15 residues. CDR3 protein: CASIVTRTENTEAFF. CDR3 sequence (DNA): TGTGCCAGCATTGTAACCCGGACAGAGAACACTGAAGCTTTCTTT.

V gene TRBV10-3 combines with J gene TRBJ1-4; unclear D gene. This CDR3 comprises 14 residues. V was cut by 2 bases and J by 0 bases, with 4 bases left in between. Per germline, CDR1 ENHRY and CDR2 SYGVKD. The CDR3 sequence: CAISEGATNEKLFF. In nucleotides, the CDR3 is TGTGCCATCAGTGAGGGAGCAACTAATGAAAAACTGTTTTTT.

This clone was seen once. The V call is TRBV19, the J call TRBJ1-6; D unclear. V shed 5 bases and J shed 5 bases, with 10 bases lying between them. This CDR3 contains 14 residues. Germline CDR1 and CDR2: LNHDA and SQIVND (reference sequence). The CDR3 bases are TGTGCCAGTAGTCCGTCAGGCAATAATTCACCCCTCCACTTT. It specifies CASSPSGNNSPLHF.

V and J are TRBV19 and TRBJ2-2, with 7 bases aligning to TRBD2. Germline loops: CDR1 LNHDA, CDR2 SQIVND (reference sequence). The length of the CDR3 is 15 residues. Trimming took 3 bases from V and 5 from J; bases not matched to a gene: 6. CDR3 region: CASSIRGVATGELFF. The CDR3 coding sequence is TGTGCCAGTAGTATCCGGGGGGTGGCTACCGGGGAGCTGTTTTTT.

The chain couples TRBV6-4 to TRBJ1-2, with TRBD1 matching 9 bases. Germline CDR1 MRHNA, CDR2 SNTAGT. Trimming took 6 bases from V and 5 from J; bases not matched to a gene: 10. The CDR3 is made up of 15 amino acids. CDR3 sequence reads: CASSRTGTGNYGYTF. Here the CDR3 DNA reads TGTGCCAGCAGCCGAACCGGGACAGGGAATTATGGCTACACCTTC.